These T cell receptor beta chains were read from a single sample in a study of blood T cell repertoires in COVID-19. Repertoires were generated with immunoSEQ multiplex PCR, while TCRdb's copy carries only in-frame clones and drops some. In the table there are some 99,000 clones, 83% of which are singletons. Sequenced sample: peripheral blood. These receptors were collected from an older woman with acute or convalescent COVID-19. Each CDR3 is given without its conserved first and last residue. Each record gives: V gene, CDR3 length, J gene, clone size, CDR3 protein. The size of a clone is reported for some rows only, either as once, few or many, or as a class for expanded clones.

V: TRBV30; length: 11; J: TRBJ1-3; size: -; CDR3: AWSGAEGNTIY
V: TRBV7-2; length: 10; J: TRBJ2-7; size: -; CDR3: ASSRRGGEQY
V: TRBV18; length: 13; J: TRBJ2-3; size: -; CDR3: ASSPGSAATDTQY
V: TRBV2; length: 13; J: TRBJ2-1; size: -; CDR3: ASSGLAGGWGEQF
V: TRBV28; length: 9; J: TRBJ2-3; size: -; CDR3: ASKWADTQY
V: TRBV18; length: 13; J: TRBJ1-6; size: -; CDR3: ASSPGVSADSPLH
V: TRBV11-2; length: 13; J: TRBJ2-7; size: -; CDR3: ASSQTGTSLYEQY
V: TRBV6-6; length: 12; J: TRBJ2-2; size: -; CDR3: ASSNGRNTGELF
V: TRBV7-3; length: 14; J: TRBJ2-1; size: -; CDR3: ASSLRGAGDRKEQF
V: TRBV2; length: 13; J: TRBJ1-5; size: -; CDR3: ASSPGQGGVQPQH
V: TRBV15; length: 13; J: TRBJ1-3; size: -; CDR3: ATSERRGNGNTIY
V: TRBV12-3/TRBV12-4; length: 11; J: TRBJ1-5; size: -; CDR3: ASRRGTRQPQH
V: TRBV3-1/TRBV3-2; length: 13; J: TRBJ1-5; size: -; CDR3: ASKDNIHSNQPQH
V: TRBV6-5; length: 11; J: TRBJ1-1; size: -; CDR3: ASSYSKAGEAF
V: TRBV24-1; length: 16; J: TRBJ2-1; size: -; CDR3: ATSDSGLAGGSYNEQF
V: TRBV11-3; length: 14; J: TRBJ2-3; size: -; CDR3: ASSSRDTSPTDTQY
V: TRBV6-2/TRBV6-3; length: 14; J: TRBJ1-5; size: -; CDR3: ASSYYATGRQQPQH
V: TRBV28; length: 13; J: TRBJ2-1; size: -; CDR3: ASSSRTGSYNEQF
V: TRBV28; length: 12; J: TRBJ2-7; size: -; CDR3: ASSLQQGISEQY
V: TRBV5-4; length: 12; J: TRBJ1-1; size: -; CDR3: ASSLNREGSEAF
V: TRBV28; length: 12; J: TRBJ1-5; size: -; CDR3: ASRLTGLGQPQH
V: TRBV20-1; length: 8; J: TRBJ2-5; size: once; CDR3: SASGTTTY
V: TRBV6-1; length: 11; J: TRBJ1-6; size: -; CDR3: ASSDGDLAPLH
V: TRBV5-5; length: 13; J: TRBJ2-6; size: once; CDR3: ASSSGLSGANVLT
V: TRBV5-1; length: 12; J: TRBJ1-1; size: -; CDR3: ATGGGEKNTEAF
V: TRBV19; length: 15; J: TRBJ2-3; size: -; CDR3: ASIGPPREVGPDTQY
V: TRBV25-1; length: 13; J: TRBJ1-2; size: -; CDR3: ASREGKGMDYGYT
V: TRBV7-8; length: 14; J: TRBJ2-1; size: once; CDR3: ASSPVAGPSYNEQF
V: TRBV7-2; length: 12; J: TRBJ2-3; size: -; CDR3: ASSLDGVSRPQY
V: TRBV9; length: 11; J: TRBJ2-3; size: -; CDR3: ASSGTRADTQY
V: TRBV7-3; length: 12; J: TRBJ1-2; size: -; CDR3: ASSASGGAYGYT
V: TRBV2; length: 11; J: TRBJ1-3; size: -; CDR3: ASRDTAGNTIY
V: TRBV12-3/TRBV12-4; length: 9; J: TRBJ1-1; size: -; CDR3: ASSLGGGAF
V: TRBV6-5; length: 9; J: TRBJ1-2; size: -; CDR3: ATTGLSGYT
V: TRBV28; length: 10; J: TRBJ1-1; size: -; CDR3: ASSSPVREAF
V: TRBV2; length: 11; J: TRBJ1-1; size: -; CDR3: ASSEQGPTEAF
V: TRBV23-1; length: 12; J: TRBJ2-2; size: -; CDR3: ATPDSSNTGELF
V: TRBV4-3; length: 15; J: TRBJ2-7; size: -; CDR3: ASSQDISGWQGIKQY
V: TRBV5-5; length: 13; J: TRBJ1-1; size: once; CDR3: ASSVADTLNTEAF
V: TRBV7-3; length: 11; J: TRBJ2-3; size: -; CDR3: ASSGQGTDTQY
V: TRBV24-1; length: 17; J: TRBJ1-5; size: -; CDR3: ATSDFPLGGGRVGQPQH
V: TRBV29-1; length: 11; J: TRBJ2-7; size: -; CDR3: SVEGTNSYEQY